This passage covers 9 T cell receptor beta chains from one sample sequenced in a study of blood T cells in healthy people across ages. The authors ran a second PCR of about 6 to 11 cycles using a sample-barcoded 5' primer and a J-beta primer mix. TCRdb reprocessed the 5' RACE reads via MiXCR and lists one record per CDR3 protein. The top ten hold over 3.5% of the sample, which has 1.5 million or so distinct CDR3 sequences, around 40% seen once. The sample taken for sequencing was blood. All receptors derive from a woman younger than 30 in good health.

The chain combines TRBV28 with TRBJ1-5; D remains unclear. Germline-derived CDR1 and CDR2 are MDHEN and SYDVKM. The CDR3 is 15 residues long. Between the trimmed V and J ends, which lost 6 bases and 1 base, there was a span of 13 bases. This CDR3 reads CASRSLTGSNQPQHF. In DNA, the CDR3 is TGTGCCAGCAGATCCCTGACGGGGAGCAATCAGCCCCAGCATTTT.

The J gene is TRBJ2-1, the V gene TRBV4-3; weak D call: TRBD2 (6 bases). This CDR3 has 16 amino acids. Between the trimmed V and J ends, which lost 4 bases and 7 bases, there was a span of 20 bases. Germline CDR1 and CDR2: LGHNA and YSLEER. The CDR3 coding sequence is TGCGCCAGCAGCCCCGATTATTCTAGCGAAGTAAATGAGCAGTTCTTC. Translating gives CASSPDYSSEVNEQFF.

The chain joins TRBV6-6 to TRBJ1-1; D ambiguous. Trimming cost V 2 bases and J 10 bases, with 20 bases left between them. Germline CDR1 MNHNY, CDR2 SVGAGI (reference sequence). The CDR3 contains 15 residues. CDR3 in amino acids: CASSYSSADYRGAFF. CDR3 DNA sequence: TGTGCCAGCAGTTACAGTTCGGCAGATTATCGGGGAGCTTTCTTT.

This clonotype turned up a few times. The V and J genes are TRBV5-1 and TRBJ2-1; TRBD2 matches 10 bases. This CDR3 is built from 18 residues. Germline V gives CDR1 SGHRS, CDR2 YFSETQ. V was clipped by 0 bases and J by 4 bases; unmatched bases: 10. The CDR3 reads CASSLVPGLALIYNEQFF. The CDR3 region has the DNA TGCGCCAGCAGCTTGGTACCGGGACTAGCGTTAATATACAATGAGCAGTTCTTC.

This chain joins TRBV11-2 and TRBJ2-6; 10 bases are shared with TRBD2. The CDR3 has 19 residues. Germline CDR1 reads SGHAT; CDR2 reads FQNNGV. V trimming: 2 bases; J trimming: 1 base; junction bases outside the gene matches: 8. The CDR3 coding sequence is TGTGCCAGCAGCTTAATCCGCCGGACTAGCGGTTCTGGGGCCAACGTCCTGACTTTC. The encoded protein is CASSLIRRTSGSGANVLTF.

This clonotype was recorded once. The V and J genes are TRBV4-1 and TRBJ2-5; a weak D match, TRBD1 (5 bases). This CDR3 has 18 residues. Trimming pared 0 bases from V and 11 bases from J, leaving 28 bases between. Per germline, CDR1 MGHRA and CDR2 YSYEKL. DNA for the CDR3: TGCGCCAGCAGCCAAGATAGGGGCTCCAGCAAAACCTACAATGAGCAGTACTTC. Its protein is CASSQDRGSSKTYNEQYF.

This clonotype was seen more than once but under ten times. The V and J genes are TRBV20-1 and TRBJ2-1; 9 bases are shared with TRBD2. Germline V gene lookup returns CDR1 DFQATT and CDR2 SNEGSKA (reference sequence). The CDR3 runs to 15 residues. Trimming at V came to 1 base and at J to 8 bases, leaving 9 bases not matched to a gene. CDR3: CSARGLAGWSYEQFF. CDR3 DNA sequence: TGCAGTGCTAGAGGGCTAGCGGGATGGTCCTATGAGCAGTTCTTC.

This clonotype was detected ten times or more. The germline gene is not matched at one end of the junction; a read error may be the cause. The chain joins TRBV7-2 to TRBJ2-6, with D uncertain. Germline V lookup: CDR1 SGHTA, CDR2 FQGNSA. The CDR3 is 15 residues long. For the CDR3, the DNA is TGTGCCAGCAGTTTAGCAAGGCTTGGGGCCAACGTCCTGACTTTC. Translating gives CASSLARLGANVLTF. The full variable domain, in which reference TRBV7-2 and TRBJ2-6 provide the parts outside the CDR3, is GAGVSQSPSNKVTEKGKDVELRCDPISGHTALYWYRQSLGQGLEFLIYFQGNSAPDKSGLPSDRFSAERTGGSVSTLTIQRTQQEDSAVYLCASSLARLGANVLTFGAGSRLTVL.

The chain recombines TRBV25-1 with TRBJ2-1, with TRBD2 matching 9 bases. The CDR3 spans 16 residues. V shed 9 bases and J 5 bases; nucleotides not matched to a gene: 14. CDR1 and CDR2 from the germline V gene are MGHDK and SYGVNS. CDR3 nucleotide sequence: TGTGCCAGGGATCCCCCGGGGGCTAGCGGGGACAATGAGCAGTTCTTC. It is translated as CARDPPGASGDNEQFF. Full variable domain (outside the CDR3, taken from reference TRBV25-1 and TRBJ2-1): EADIYQTPRYLVIGTGKKITLECSQTMGHDKMYWYQQDPGMELHLIHYSYGVNSTEKGDLSSESTVSRIRTEHFPLTLESARPSHTSQYLCARDPPGASGDNEQFFGPGTRLTVL.